The sequence of this TCR beta chain was determined in a study of graft-versus-host responses after intestinal transplantation. Whole-study findings and limits: In patients with graft-donor T cell macrochimerism, allograft graft-versus-host to host-versus-graft clonal ratios were high. Among circulating GvH clones, peak levels were associated with early post-transplant declines in HvG clones. Some GvH clones were seen earlier in gut or blood, suggesting intestinal origin.

As regards this clone: Its specificity is not known.

Profiled with immunoSEQ multiplex PCR; TCRdb holds only in-frame clones, not every one. The table lists over 120,000 clones, 80% to 95% of them singletons. The material sequenced was unstimulated CD4+ T cells sorted from spleen or lymph node cells, taken before intestinal transplant. This sequence was found in a human donor who received an intestinal transplant.

CDR3 loop: CASSFPNNYNEQFF. CDR3 DNA sequence: TGTGCCAGCAGTTTCCCAAACAACTACAATGAGCAGTTCTTC. The chain links TRBV28 to TRBJ2-1; the D is unclear. Trimming cost V 3 bases and J 3 bases, with 9 bases left between them. This CDR3 has 14 amino acids. Germline lookup yields CDR1 MDHEN and CDR2 SYDVKM.